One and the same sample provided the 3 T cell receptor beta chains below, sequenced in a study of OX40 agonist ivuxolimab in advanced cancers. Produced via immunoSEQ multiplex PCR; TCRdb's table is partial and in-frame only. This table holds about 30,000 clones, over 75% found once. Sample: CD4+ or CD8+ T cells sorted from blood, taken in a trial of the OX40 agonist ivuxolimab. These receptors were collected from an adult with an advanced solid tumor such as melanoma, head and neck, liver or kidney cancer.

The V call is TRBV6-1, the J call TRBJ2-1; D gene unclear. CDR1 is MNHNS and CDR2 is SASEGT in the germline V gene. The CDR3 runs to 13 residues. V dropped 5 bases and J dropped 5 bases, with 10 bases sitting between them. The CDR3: CASSPDSNNEQFF. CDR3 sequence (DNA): TGTGCCAGCAGTCCCGACTCAAACAATGAGCAGTTCTTC.

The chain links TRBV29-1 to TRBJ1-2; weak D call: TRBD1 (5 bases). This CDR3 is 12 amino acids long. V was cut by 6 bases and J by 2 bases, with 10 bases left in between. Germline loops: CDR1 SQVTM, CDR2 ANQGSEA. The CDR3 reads CSVGTGNYGYTF. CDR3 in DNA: TGCAGCGTCGGGACGGGAAACTATGGCTACACCTTC. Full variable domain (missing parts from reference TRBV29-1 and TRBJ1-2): SAVISQKPSRDICQRGTSLTIQCQVDSQVTMMFWYRQQPGQSLTLIATANQGSEATYESGFVIDKFPISRPNLTFSTLTVSNMSPEDSSIYLCSVGTGNYGYTFGSGTRLTVV.

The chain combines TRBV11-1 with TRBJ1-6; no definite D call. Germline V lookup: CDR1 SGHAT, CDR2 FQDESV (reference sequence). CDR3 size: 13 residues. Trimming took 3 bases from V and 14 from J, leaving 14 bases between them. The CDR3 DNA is TGTGCCAGCAGCTTTTTGTCTTCGTGGGCCCTCCACTTT. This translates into CASSFLSSWALHF.